One and the same sample provided the 29 T cell receptor beta chains below, sequenced in a study of blood T cell repertoires in COVID-19. TCRdb's table, derived via immunoSEQ multiplex PCR, lists solely in-frame clones and lacks some. The sample includes roughly 200,000 clones, roughly 84% seen only once; the top ten take about 4.2%. The sequenced sample consisted of peripheral blood. These receptors came from a man aged 50 or older with active or convalescent COVID-19.

The chain employs TRBV7-6 and TRBJ1-3; D not resolved. CDR3 length: 16 amino acids. The germline V gene encodes CDR1 SGHVS and CDR2 FNYEAQ. Between the trimmed V and J ends, which lost 5 bases and 0 bases, there was a span of 14 bases. CDR3 sequence reads: CASSLGRTVSGNTIYF. For the CDR3, the DNA is TGTGCCAGCAGCCTAGGGAGAACCGTCTCTGGAAACACCATATATTTT. Full variable domain (rest looked up from reference TRBV7-6 and TRBJ1-3): GAGVSQSPRYKVTKRGQDVALRCDPISGHVSLYWYRQALGQGPEFLTYFNYEAQQDKSGLPNDRFSAERPEGSISTLTIQRTEQRDSAMYRCASSLGRTVSGNTIYFGEGSWLTVV.

V gene TRBV9 combines with J gene TRBJ2-6; 7 bases line up with TRBD1. After removal of 0 bases from V and 0 bases from J, the junction contained 6 bases not matched to a gene. The CDR3 is 18 amino acids. The germline V gene encodes CDR1 SGDLS and CDR2 YYNGEE. DNA for the CDR3: TGTGCCAGCAGCGTAGCGGGACAGATTCTCTCTGGGGCCAACGTCCTGACTTTC. It is translated as CASSVAGQILSGANVLTF.

The chain is built from TRBV5-1 and TRBJ2-1, with D possibly TRBD2 on 6 matching bases. V gave up 6 bases and J gave up 0 bases, with 19 bases separating them. Germline V gene sequence: CDR1 SGHRS, CDR2 YFSETQ. The CDR3 loop spans 17 amino acids. CDR3 sequence: CASILFTAGSSYNEQFF. The CDR3 bases are TGCGCCAGCATCTTATTCACAGCGGGCAGCTCCTACAATGAGCAGTTCTTC.

This sequence joins TRBV5-1 and TRBJ1-2, with TRBD1 as a possible D gene (6 bases). The length of the CDR3 is 13 residues. Germline V gives CDR1 SGHRS, CDR2 YFSETQ. Trimming removed 5 bases at V and 4 bases at J, with 12 bases between. The CDR3 DNA reads as TGCGCCAGCAGTCTCCAGGACAGCTATGGCTACACCTTC. Its translation is CASSLQDSYGYTF. The entire variable domain, with the rest obtained from reference TRBV5-1 and TRBJ1-2, is as follows: KAGVTQTPRYLIKTRGQQVTLSCSPISGHRSVSWYQQTPGQGLQFLFEYFSETQRNKGNFPGRFSGRQFSNSRSEMNVSTLELGDSALYLCASSLQDSYGYTFGSGTRLTVV.

The V and J genes are TRBV11-2 and TRBJ1-2, with 8 bases fitting TRBD1. Germline V gene sequence: CDR1 SGHAT, CDR2 FQNNGV. The junction had 9 bases not matched to a gene; V was cut back by 5 bases and J by 7 bases. The CDR3 spans 14 residues. The CDR3 DNA sequence: TGTGCCAGCAGCCCGGACAGGGCTCTGGGTGGCTACACCTTC. This gives the protein CASSPDRALGGYTF.

This chain connects TRBV14 to TRBJ1-6; possible D gene TRBD1, 5 bases. The CDR3 contains 16 residues. The V end lost 4 bases, the J end lost 6 bases, and 16 bases lay between the germline ends. Germline assignment: CDR1 SGHDN and CDR2 FVKESK. CDR3 region: CASSPQGARVNSPLHF. The CDR3 DNA reads TGTGCCAGCAGCCCTCAAGGGGCAAGGGTTAATTCACCCCTCCACTTT.

This chain links TRBV9 with TRBJ2-5, with 13 bases matching TRBD2. The germline V gene has CDR1 SGDLS and CDR2 YYNGEE. J was trimmed by 0 bases and V by 4 bases; bases with no gene match: 3. This CDR3 region has 16 residues. The CDR3 reads CASSPGLAGHQETQYF. The DNA for the CDR3 is TGTGCCAGCAGCCCGGGACTAGCGGGGCACCAAGAGACCCAGTACTTC.

V gene TRBV7-3 combines with J gene TRBJ2-5, with 8 bases matching TRBD2. Trimming at V came to 5 bases and at J to 0 bases, leaving 8 bases not matched to a gene. This CDR3 comprises 16 residues. From germline, CDR1 is SGHTA and CDR2 FQGTGA. The CDR3 is CASSPSGGAYQETQYF. The CDR3 nucleotides read TGTGCCAGCAGCCCGTCGGGGGGGGCGTACCAAGAGACCCAGTACTTC.

This chain connects TRBV7-8 to TRBJ1-1; D is perhaps TRBD1 (6 bases). The germline gives CDR1 SGHVS, CDR2 FQNEAQ. The CDR3 runs to 14 residues. V lost 7 bases and J 5 bases, leaving 17 bases between the germline ends. CDR3 loop: CASNPMTGWTEAFF. The CDR3 nucleotides read TGTGCCAGCAACCCTATGACAGGTTGGACTGAAGCTTTCTTT.

This chain joins TRBV27 and TRBJ1-2, with D maybe TRBD1 (6 bases). Between the trimmed V and J ends, which lost 6 bases and 6 bases, there was a span of 17 bases. CDR1 and CDR2 from the germline V gene are MNHEY and SMNVEV (reference sequence). This CDR3 region has 14 residues. CDR3 protein: CASRTMNRENGYTF. The CDR3 DNA is TGTGCCAGCAGAACTATGAACAGGGAGAATGGCTACACCTTC.

The chain employs TRBV5-1 and TRBJ1-3; tentative D call: TRBD1 (5 bases). V lost 7 bases and J lost 7, with 18 bases in between. CDR3 size: 14 residues. Germline V gene data show CDR1 as SGHRS and CDR2 as YFSETQ. The CDR3: CASGEQGRANTIYF. The CDR3 nucleotides are TGCGCCAGCGGCGAGCAGGGAAGGGCCAACACCATATATTTT.

The CDR3 protein is CASTPRSRDSPLHF. The CDR3 DNA follows: TGTGCCAGCACCCCCCGGTCTCGAGATTCACCCCTCCACTTT. The chain couples TRBV28 to TRBJ1-6; D not certain. Trimming removed 7 bases at V and 8 bases at J, with 15 bases between. This CDR3 comprises 14 residues. CDR1 is MDHEN and CDR2 is SYDVKM in the germline V gene.

This clone was observed once. The rearrangement joins TRBV5-4 to TRBJ2-1, with D tentatively TRBD1 (6 bases). The CDR3 runs 14 residues. V gave up 4 bases and J gave up 4 bases, with 12 bases separating them. Germline V gives CDR1 SGHNT, CDR2 YYREEE (reference sequence). In DNA, the CDR3 is TGTGCCAGCAGCCAGACAGGACCTTACAATGAGCAGTTCTTC. This codes for CASSQTGPYNEQFF.

Notes on this clone: An end of the junction differs from the germline gene, which may be a read error. This chain uses TRBV6-5 with TRBJ1-1; 9 nucleotides agree with TRBD1. Per the germline V gene, CDR1 is MNHEY and CDR2 is SVGAGI. The CDR3 loop spans 13 amino acids. The CDR3 region is CASAPGDRAARSF. The CDR3 DNA reads TGTGCCAGCGCACCTGGGGACAGGGCGGCCAGAAGCTTT.

This clone was observed at least ten times. This chain connects TRBV19 to TRBJ1-2, with 8 bases fitting TRBD1. Germline CDR1 and CDR2: LNHDA and SQIVND (reference sequence). CDR3 length: 11 residues. With V trimmed by 10 bases and J by 7 bases, 5 bases remained unmatched. As DNA, the CDR3 is TGTGCCACCAACACAGGGGGTGGCTACACCTTC. Translating gives CATNTGGGYTF.

J is TRBJ2-3 and V is TRBV5-1; a weak D match, TRBD2 (6 bases). CDR3 size: 16 residues. Germline V CDR1 and CDR2: SGHRS, YFSETQ. V was cut by 0 bases and J by 2 bases, with 13 bases left in between. The CDR3 DNA sequence: TGCGCCAGCAGCTTGGGGCGGGGTCTACTCACAGATACGCAGTATTTT. As protein: CASSLGRGLLTDTQYF.

DNA for the CDR3: TGTGCCAGCAGTGCCGGGACTAGCGCCAATGAGCAGTTCTTC. Encoded protein: CASSAGTSANEQFF. The V gene is TRBV6-1, the J gene TRBJ2-1; TRBD2 agrees at 10 bases. This CDR3 spans 14 amino acids. Per the germline V gene, CDR1 is MNHNS and CDR2 is SASEGT. V lost 4 bases to trimming and J lost 6 bases; unmatched junction nucleotides: 3.

The chain combines TRBV6-6 with TRBJ1-1, with 7 bases lining up with TRBD1. Germline CDR1 reads MNHNY; CDR2 reads SVGAGI (reference sequence). V dropped 9 bases and J dropped 1; count of bases not matched to a gene: 11. The CDR3 is 15 residues long. CDR3 sequence: CASSDRDGGNTEAFF. The DNA for the CDR3 is TGTGCCAGTTCCGACAGGGATGGTGGGAACACTGAAGCTTTCTTT.

This clone was counted at least ten times. The chain joins TRBV5-5 to TRBJ2-7, with TRBD1 identical over 7 bases. The germline V gene encodes CDR1 SGHKS and CDR2 YYEKEE (reference sequence). The CDR3 spans 14 residues. J lost 5 bases, V lost 3 bases, and 8 bases had no gene match. CDR3 residues: CASSWAGGPHEQYF. CDR3 DNA: TGTGCCAGCAGCTGGGCAGGGGGTCCCCACGAGCAGTACTTC.

This clone was seen just once. This rearrangement joins TRBV19 to TRBJ1-6; 9 bases match TRBD1. CDR1 and CDR2 (germline): LNHDA, SQIVND (reference sequence). Trimming removed 5 bases from V and 8 bases from J; junction bases left unmatched: 7. This CDR3 has 15 amino acids. The CDR3 bases are TGTGCCAGTAGTCCGAGGACAGGGGAATATTCACCCCTCCACTTT. Translated: CASSPRTGEYSPLHF.

This clone was detected many times. The chain recombines TRBV7-9 with TRBJ2-1; 8 nucleotides line up with TRBD1. Trimming cost V 5 bases and J 5 bases; bases outside gene matches: 14. Germline CDR1 reads SEHNR; CDR2 reads FQNEAQ (reference sequence). There are 17 residues in the CDR3. CDR3 residues: CASSPGVIGQGNNEQFF. Here the CDR3 DNA reads TGTGCCAGCAGCCCCGGCGTGATCGGACAGGGTAACAATGAGCAGTTCTTC.

The chain recombines TRBV7-2 with TRBJ2-5; D might be TRBD2 (5 bases). The CDR3 runs to 15 residues. Between the trimmed V and J ends, which lost 2 bases and 3 bases, there was a span of 13 bases. CDR1 is SGHTA, CDR2 FQGNSA, per germline. CDR3 sequence (DNA): TGTGCCAGCAGCTTATCGGGCCGGGGTGAAGAGACCCAGTACTTC. Its translation: CASSLSGRGEETQYF.

This clone has just a few counts. The chain carries TRBV6-1 and TRBJ1-1; 8 nucleotides line up with TRBD1. The CDR3 spans 13 residues. The germline V gene encodes CDR1 MNHNS and CDR2 SASEGT. Losses at the gene ends were 3 bases for V and 10 bases for J; bases not matched to a gene: 7. This CDR3 is CASSDGTGGGAFF. CDR3 nucleotide sequence: TGTGCCAGCAGTGACGGGACAGGTGGGGGAGCTTTCTTT.

The V gene is TRBV7-3, the J gene TRBJ1-1, with unresolved D. Trimming shortened V by 1 base and J by 0 bases, and 12 bases separated the two germline ends. The CDR3 length is 16 residues. CDR1 and CDR2 from the germline V gene are SGHTA and FQGTGA. The CDR3 nucleotides are TGTGCCAGCAGCTTAAAGGTGCCGGGTTTGAACACTGAAGCTTTCTTT. It encodes CASSLKVPGLNTEAFF.

In DNA form, the CDR3 reads TGTGCCAGCAGTCCACAGGGAAATAGCAATCAGCCCCAGCATTTT. Its translation: CASSPQGNSNQPQHF. This chain links TRBV28 with TRBJ1-5; D might be TRBD1 (6 bases). CDR3 length: 15 residues. Between the trimmed V and J ends, which lost 5 bases and 0 bases, there was a span of 11 bases. CDR1 is MDHEN and CDR2 is SYDVKM in the germline V gene.

This clone was detected only once. The chain employs TRBV2 and TRBJ1-1, with TRBD1 matching over 7 bases. CDR3 length equals 17 residues. Germline lookup yields CDR1 SNHLY and CDR2 FYNNEI. After removal of 6 bases from V and 1 base from J, the junction contained 14 bases not matched to a gene. CDR3 sequence: CASRGHNLDRTNTEAFF. The CDR3 bases are TGTGCCAGCAGGGGGCATAACCTGGACAGGACGAACACTGAAGCTTTCTTT.

The chain employs TRBV5-1 and TRBJ1-1, with 7 bases lining up with TRBD1. The CDR3 loop spans 15 amino acids. Per the germline V gene, CDR1 is SGHRS and CDR2 is YFSETQ. After removal of 2 bases from V and 4 bases from J, the junction contained 8 bases not matched to a gene. The CDR3 coding sequence is TGCGCCAGCAGCTTCCGCCCAGGGGGTGTCACTGAAGCTTTCTTT. Protein sequence: CASSFRPGGVTEAFF.

The chain combines TRBV7-7 with TRBJ2-3; perhaps TRBD2 as D (6 bases). CDR1 SSHAT and CDR2 FNYEAQ come from the germline V gene (reference sequence). The CDR3 has 15 residues. Trimming left V 1 base short and J 4 bases short, with 12 bases between. CDR3 loop: CASSLGEASADTQYF. The CDR3 DNA sequence: TGTGCCAGCAGCTTAGGGGAGGCCTCCGCAGATACGCAGTATTTT.

The CDR3 is CASWDRKNYGYTF. The CDR3 DNA is TGTGCCAGCTGGGACAGGAAGAACTATGGCTACACCTTC. The chain joins TRBV28 to TRBJ1-2; TRBD1 matches at 8 bases. The CDR3 is 13 amino acids. Trimming cost V 8 bases and J 2 bases; bases outside gene matches: 4. Germline CDR1 and CDR2: MDHEN and SYDVKM.